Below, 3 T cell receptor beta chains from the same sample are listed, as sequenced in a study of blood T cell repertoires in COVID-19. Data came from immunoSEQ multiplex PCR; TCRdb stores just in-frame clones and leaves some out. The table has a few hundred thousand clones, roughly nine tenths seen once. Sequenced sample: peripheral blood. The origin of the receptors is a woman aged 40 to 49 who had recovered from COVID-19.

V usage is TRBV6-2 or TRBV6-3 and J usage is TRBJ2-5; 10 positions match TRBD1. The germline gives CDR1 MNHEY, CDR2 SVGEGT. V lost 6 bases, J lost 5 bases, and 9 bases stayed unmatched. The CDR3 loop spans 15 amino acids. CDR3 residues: CASSSGTGDSETQYF. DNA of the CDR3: TGTGCCAGCAGCTCCGGGACAGGGGACTCCGAGACCCAGTACTTC.

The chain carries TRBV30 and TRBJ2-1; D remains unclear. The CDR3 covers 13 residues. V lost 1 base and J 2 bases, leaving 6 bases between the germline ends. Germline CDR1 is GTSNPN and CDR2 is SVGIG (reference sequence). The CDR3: CAWSGSTYNEQFF. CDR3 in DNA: TGTGCCTGGAGTGGTAGCACCTACAATGAGCAGTTCTTC. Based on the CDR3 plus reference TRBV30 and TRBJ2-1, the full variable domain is SQTIHQWPATLVQPVGSPLSLECTVEGTSNPNLYWYRQAAGRGLQLLFYSVGIGQISSEVPQNLSASRPQDRQFILSSKKLLLSDSGFYLCAWSGSTYNEQFFGPGTRLTVL.

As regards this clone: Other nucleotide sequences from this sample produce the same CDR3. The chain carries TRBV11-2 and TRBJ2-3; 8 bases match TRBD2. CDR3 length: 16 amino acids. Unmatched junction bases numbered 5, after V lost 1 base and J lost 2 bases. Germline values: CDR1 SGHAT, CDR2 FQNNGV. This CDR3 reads CASSLGAGGSTDTQYF. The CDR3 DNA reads TGTGCCAGCAGCTTAGGGGCGGGGGGTTCCACAGATACGCAGTATTTT.